This T cell receptor (beta chain) was sequenced in a study of blood T cell repertoires in COVID-19. Clones were read by immunoSEQ multiplex PCR, and TCRdb kept only the in-frame ones, dropping some. Here the sample spans some 150,000 clones, 65% to 90% being singletons. This sequence was found in a man between 65 and 85 years old with acute or convalescent COVID-19. What was sequenced was peripheral blood.

This CDR3 is CASGPGQGYEQYF. Written as DNA, the CDR3 is TGTGCCAGCGGACCGGGACAGGGATACGAGCAGTACTTC. The chain is built from TRBV27 and TRBJ2-7; 9 positions match TRBD1. Per the germline V gene, CDR1 is MNHEY and CDR2 is SMNVEV (reference sequence). V dropped 8 bases and J dropped 4; count of bases not matched to a gene: 6. This CDR3 has 13 residues.